The 2 T cell receptor beta chains in this list originate from one sample, sequenced in a study of human T cells and chemical hapten exposure. Indicated time point: patch test 1, 2 weeks after DPC sensitization. Sample treatment: therapeutic diphenylcyclopropenone sensitization with weekly scalp DPC. MiXCR was run by TCRdb on the RACE reads, yielding one entry per CDR3 protein. The repertoire has 85,000 or so distinct CDR3 sequences, 9.5% to 12% of them found once; the top ten carry roughly 4%. The sequencing here drew on whole blood, taken in connection with sensitization to the hapten diphenylcyclopropenone (DPC). The receptors shown here come from a woman in her 50s with alopecia areata. Some clones in this sample may be carry-over from other donors' samples.

The CDR3 DNA reads as TGCGCCAGCACCCCAGGGACTAGCGGAGCCTATGAGCAGTTCTTC. This sequence encodes CASTPGTSGAYEQFF. The gene calls are TRBV5-1 and TRBJ2-1; 11 bases agree with TRBD2. The CDR3 runs to 15 residues. CDR1 and CDR2 from the germline V gene are SGHRS and YFSETQ. The junction had 10 bases not matched to a gene; V was cut back by 6 bases and J by 8 bases.

This clonotype was detected a few times. The chain couples TRBV6-5 to TRBJ2-2; 12 bases are shared with TRBD1. V gave up 6 bases and J gave up 7 bases; unmatched junction bases: 6. Germline lookup yields CDR1 MNHEY and CDR2 SVGAGI. The CDR3 is 15 amino acids. CDR3: CASRDGTGGHGELFF. CDR3 DNA: TGTGCCAGCAGAGACGGGACAGGGGGCCACGGGGAGCTGTTTTTT.